This T cell receptor beta chain was found in a study of T cells in Graves' hyperthyroidism and ophthalmopathy (dated by TCRdb to the late 2010s). In the study overall: Peripheral blood was sampled at the time of initial diagnosis, prior to any treatment. Once sampling was done, hyperthyroidism patients were given methimazole at a starting dose of 30 mg daily, whereas ophthalmopathy patients were given high-dose intravenous methylprednisolone. Prospective prediction of ophthalmopathy was tested in an independent validation cohort of under 20 hyperthyroidism patients and around 16 patients who later progressed to ophthalmopathy. The study also compared thyroid tissue and blood T-cell repertoires from five or six Graves' hyperthyroidism patients. The paper reports TCR Vbeta CDR3 sequencing of 140 or so peripheral blood samples: around 41 ophthalmopathy, about 75 hyperthyroidism and some 17 progressor patients. TCR V-J signatures able to tell the groups apart were searched for in a discovery cohort of 100 patients, of whom more than 40 had Graves' ophthalmopathy and about 60 had stable Graves' hyperthyroidism. The approximately 100 discovery patients were randomly split 7:3 into training and test sets. Broader findings and caveats from the paper: Blood samples also contained most of the expanded thyroid clonotypes (frequency above 0.001), which suggests that blood repertoires may reflect thyroid immune responses. In cross-validation, a model built on a 13 V-J signature told ophthalmopathy apart from stable hyperthyroidism with roughly 87% sensitivity and 81% to 82% specificity, and in testing the same model reached 80%/75%. During validation, the model predicted progression to ophthalmopathy a median of around six months ahead of onset, with roughly 65% sensitivity and roughly 72% specificity. Sample size was not statistically predetermined, and investigators were not blinded to group allocation.

The germline V gene supplies CDR1 SGHVS and CDR2 FQNEAQ. Taken from cysteine to phenylalanine, the CDR3 has 17 residues. Solely the CDR3 DNA is kept, with 51 bases framed from the first base. The TCR beta CDR3 regions were amplified from RNA transcripts. A first-round RT-PCR of the TCR CDR3 used the HTBI primer set with the Qiagen OneStep RT-PCR kit. A second multiplex PCR round built the libraries, followed by size selection and purification. The libraries were sequenced on an Illumina HiSeq2000 using paired-end 100 bp reads. The authors' analysis ran thus. SOAPnuke was used to process the raw data, throwing out any read that contained adapters or uncalled bases, had a mean Phred below 15, or lacked an exact constant-primer or identifier match. High-quality paired reads were merged with COPE v1.2.5, and unique nucleotide sequences were defined as clonotypes. Clonotypes were aligned to IMGT TRBV, TRBD and TRBJ reference segments using MiTCR v1.1. Analysis was restricted to V-J combinations with a frequency above 0.0001, which covered roughly 99% of repertoires. The TCS score was defined as F50 (clonal expansion) divided by E x V (chaos), with BLOSUM62-based TCRdist calculated between CDR3 peptides within each V-J. Welch's t-statistics and random forest reduced 514 V-J features to some 14, which were used in a naive Bayes classifier (R e1071). TCRdb reworked the public reads: Q25 trimming with fastp, MiXCR clone assembly, productive beta chains retained. Every CDR3 protein is listed once, alongside the most common genes and DNA of its rows. TCRdb's processing, not the authors' own work, is the source of the V and J calls. The table for this sample lists under 700,000 distinct CDR3 sequences; approximately 16% of them were counted only once. Around 18% of the sample lies in the top ten.

This clonotype was seen just once. Its antigen remains unidentified. At one end, the junction sequence differs from germline, possibly due to a read error. Stable Graves' hyperthyroidism was defined as the absence of progression to ophthalmopathy over 18 months of follow-up. Hyperthyroidism patients were newly diagnosed, had a disease duration of under 2 months, and were aged 18 to 65 years. Exclusion was applied to patients with uncontrolled infections, other autoimmune diseases, pregnancy or lactation. Clinical symptoms, serum thyroxine and TRAb, thyroid ultrasound, and orbital computed tomography formed the basis for the diagnoses. PBMCs were separated from over 9 ml of fresh peripheral blood using Ficoll-Paque density gradient centrifugation. Total RNA was extracted using Trizol reagent, and RNA quality was assessed on an Agilent 2100 Bioanalyzer.

The chain links TRBV7-8 with TRBJ2-2, with the D assignment possibly TRBD1 or TRBD2, given 6 matching bases for each. This clonotype originated in a woman between 18 and 29 years old with Graves' hyperthyroidism. Sequenced: blood. The bases are TGTGCCAGCAGCCCGCTTCCGGGGGCCCCGAACACCGGGGAGCCGTTTTTT. This gives the protein CASSPLPGAPNTGEPFF.